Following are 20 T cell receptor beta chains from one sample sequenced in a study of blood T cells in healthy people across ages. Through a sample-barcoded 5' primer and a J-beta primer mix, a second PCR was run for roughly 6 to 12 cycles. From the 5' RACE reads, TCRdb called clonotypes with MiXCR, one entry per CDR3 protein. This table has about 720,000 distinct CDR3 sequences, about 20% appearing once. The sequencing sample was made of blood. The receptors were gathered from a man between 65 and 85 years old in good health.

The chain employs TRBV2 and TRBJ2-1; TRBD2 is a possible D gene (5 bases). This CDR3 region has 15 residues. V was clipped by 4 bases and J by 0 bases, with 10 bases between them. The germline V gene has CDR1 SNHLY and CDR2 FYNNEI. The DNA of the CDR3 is TGTGCCAGCAGTGGGGAGCGGAGCTCCTACAATGAGCAGTTCTTC. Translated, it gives CASSGERSSYNEQFF.

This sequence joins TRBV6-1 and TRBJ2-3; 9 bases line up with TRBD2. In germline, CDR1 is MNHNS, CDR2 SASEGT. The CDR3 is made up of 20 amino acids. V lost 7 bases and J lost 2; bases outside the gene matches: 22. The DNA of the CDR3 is TGTGCCAGCAAAGGGCCCGGGTATTATCGGACTAGCGCGTTCACAGATACGCAGTATTTT. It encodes CASKGPGYYRTSAFTDTQYF.

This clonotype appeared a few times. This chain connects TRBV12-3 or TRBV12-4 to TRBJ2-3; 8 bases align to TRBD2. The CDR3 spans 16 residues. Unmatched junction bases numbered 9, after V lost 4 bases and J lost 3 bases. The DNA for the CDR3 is TGTGCCAGCAGTTGGGGTAGCGGGACGGGTACAGATACGCAGTATTTT. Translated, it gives CASSWGSGTGTDTQYF.

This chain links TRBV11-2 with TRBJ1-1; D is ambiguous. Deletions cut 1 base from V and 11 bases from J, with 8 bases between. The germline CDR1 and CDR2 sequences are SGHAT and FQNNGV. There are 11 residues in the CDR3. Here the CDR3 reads CASSLVGRAFF. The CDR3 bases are TGTGCCAGCAGCTTAGTAGGCCGGGCTTTCTTT.

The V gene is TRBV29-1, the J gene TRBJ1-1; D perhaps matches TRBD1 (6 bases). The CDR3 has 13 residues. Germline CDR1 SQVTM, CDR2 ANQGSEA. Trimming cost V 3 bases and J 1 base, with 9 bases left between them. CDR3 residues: CSVDLTGNTEAFF. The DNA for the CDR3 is TGCAGCGTTGACTTGACAGGGAACACTGAAGCTTTCTTT.

CDR3 DNA sequence: TGTGCCAGCAGTTACTCGTCGGCAGAGGTTAGCAATCAGCCCCAGCATTTT. This codes for CASSYSSAEVSNQPQHF. The V and J genes are TRBV6-5 and TRBJ1-5; D remains ambiguous. The CDR3 covers 17 residues. Germline assignment: CDR1 MNHEY and CDR2 SVGAGI. Trimming removed 0 bases from V and 0 bases from J, with 12 bases in between.

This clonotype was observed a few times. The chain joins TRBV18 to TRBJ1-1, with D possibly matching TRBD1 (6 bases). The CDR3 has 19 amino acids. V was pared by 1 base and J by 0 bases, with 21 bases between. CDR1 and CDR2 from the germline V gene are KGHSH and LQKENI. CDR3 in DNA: TGTGCCAGCTCACCACGGCTTTCCCGGACAGCTGGGATGAACACTGAAGCTTTCTTT. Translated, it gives CASSPRLSRTAGMNTEAFF. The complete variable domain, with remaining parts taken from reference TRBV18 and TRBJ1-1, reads NAGVMQNPRHLVRRRGQEARLRCSPMKGHSHVYWYRQLPEEGLKFMVYLQKENIIDESGMPKERFSAEFPKEGPSILRIQQVVRGDSAAYFCASSPRLSRTAGMNTEAFFGQGTRLTVV.

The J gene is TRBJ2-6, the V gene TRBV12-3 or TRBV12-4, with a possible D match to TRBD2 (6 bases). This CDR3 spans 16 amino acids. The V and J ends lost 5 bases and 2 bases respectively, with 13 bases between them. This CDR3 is CASSPLGGTGANVLTF. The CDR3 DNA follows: TGTGCCAGCAGTCCCCTTGGGGGGACTGGGGCCAACGTCCTGACTTTC.

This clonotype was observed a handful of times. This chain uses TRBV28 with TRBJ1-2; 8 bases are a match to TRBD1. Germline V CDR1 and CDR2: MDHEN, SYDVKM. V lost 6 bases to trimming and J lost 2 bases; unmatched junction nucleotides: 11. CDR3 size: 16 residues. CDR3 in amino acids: CASRRNQGAQNYGYTF. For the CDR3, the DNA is TGTGCCAGCAGACGGAACCAGGGGGCGCAAAACTATGGCTACACCTTC.

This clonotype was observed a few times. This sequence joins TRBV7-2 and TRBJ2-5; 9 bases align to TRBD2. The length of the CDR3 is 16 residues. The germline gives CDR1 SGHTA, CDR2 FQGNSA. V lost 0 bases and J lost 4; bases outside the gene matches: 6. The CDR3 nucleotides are TGTGCCAGCAGCTTAGCCCTAGCGGGGATAGGAGAGACCCAGTACTTC. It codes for CASSLALAGIGETQYF. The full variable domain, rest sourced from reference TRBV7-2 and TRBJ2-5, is GAGVSQSPSNKVTEKGKDVELRCDPISGHTALYWYRQSLGQGLEFLIYFQGNSAPDKSGLPSDRFSAERTGGSVSTLTIQRTQQEDSAVYLCASSLALAGIGETQYFGPGTRLLVL.

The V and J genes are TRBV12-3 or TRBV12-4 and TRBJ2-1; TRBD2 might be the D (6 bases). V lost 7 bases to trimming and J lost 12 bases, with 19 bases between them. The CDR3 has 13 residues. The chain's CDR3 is CASIQESGGGQFF. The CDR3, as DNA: TGTGCCAGCATCCAGGAGTCTGGGGGAGGGCAGTTCTTC.

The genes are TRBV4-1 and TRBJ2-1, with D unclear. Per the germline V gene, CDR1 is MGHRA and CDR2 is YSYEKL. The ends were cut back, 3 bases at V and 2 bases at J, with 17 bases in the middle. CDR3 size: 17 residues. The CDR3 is CASSHSSTGHTYNEQFF. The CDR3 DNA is TGCGCCAGCAGCCACTCCTCCACCGGTCACACCTACAATGAGCAGTTCTTC.

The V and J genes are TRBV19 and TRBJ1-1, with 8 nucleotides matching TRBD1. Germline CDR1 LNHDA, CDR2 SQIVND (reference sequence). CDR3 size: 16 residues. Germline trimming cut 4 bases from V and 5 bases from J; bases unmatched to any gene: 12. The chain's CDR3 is CASSSNHRGGSTEAFF. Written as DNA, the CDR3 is TGTGCCAGTAGTAGCAACCACAGGGGGGGAAGTACTGAAGCTTTCTTT.

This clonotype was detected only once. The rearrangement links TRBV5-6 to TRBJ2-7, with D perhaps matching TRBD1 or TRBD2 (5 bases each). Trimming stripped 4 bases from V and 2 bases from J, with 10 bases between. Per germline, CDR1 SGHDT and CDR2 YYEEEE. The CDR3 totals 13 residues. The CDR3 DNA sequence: TGTGCCAGCAGCAGGGGACCACCCTACGAGCAGTACTTC. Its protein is CASSRGPPYEQYF.

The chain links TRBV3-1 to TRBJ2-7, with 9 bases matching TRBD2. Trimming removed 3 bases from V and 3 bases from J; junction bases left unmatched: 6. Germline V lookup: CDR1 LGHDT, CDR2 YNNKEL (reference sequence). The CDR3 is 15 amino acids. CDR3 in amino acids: CASSQGLAGLYEQYV. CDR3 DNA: TGTGCCAGCAGCCAGGGGCTAGCGGGACTCTACGAGCAGTACGTC.

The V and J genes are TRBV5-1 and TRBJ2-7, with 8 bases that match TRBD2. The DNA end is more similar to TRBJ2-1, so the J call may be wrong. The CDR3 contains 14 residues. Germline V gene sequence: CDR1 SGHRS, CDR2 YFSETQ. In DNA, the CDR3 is TGCGCCAGTAAAGAAATTAGCGGGAACAATGAGCAGTTCTTC. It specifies CASKEISGNNEQFF.

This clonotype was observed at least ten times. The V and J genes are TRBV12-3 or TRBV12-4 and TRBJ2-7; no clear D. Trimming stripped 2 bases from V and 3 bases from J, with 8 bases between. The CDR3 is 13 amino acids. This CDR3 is CASSLRASYEQYF. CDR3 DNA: TGTGCCAGCAGTTTACGGGCTAGCTACGAGCAGTACTTC.

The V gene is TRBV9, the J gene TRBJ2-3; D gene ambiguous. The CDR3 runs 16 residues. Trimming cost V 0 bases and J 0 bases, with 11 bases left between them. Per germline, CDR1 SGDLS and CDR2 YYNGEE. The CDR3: CASSVAPDKSTDTQYF. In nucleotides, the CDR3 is TGTGCCAGCAGCGTAGCTCCGGATAAGAGCACAGATACGCAGTATTTT.

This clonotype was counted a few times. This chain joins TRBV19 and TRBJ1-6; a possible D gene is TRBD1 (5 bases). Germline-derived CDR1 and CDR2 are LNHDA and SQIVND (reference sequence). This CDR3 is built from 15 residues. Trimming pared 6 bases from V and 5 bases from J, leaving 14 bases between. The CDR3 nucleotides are TGTGCCAGTAGACCCCGGGACTCTAATAATTCACCCCTCCACTTT. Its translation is CASRPRDSNNSPLHF.

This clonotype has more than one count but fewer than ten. The chain's CDR3 is CSALGGGYLGNQPQHF. The DNA for the CDR3 is TGCAGTGCCCTCGGGGGGGGTTATCTTGGCAATCAGCCCCAGCATTTT. This chain connects TRBV20-1 to TRBJ1-5, with D maybe TRBD1 (5 bases). The CDR3 extends over 16 amino acids. Per germline, CDR1 DFQATT and CDR2 SNEGSKA (reference sequence). V gave up 6 bases and J gave up 2 bases, with 20 bases separating them.